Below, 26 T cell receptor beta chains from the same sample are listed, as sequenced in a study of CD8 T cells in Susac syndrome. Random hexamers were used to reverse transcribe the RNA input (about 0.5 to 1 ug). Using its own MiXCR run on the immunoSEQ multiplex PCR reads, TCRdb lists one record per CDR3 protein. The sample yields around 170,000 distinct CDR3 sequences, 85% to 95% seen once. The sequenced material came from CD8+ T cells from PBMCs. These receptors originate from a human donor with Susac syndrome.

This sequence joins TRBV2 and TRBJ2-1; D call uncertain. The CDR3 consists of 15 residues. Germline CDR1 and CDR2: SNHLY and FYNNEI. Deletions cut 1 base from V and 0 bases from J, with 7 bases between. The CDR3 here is CASSEGAGSYNEQFF. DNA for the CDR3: TGTGCCAGCAGTGAAGGGGCAGGCTCCTACAATGAGCAGTTCTTC.

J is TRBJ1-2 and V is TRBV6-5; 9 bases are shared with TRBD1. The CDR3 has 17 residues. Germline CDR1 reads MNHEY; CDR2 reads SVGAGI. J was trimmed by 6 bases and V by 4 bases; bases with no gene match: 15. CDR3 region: CASSSITGTGISDGYTF. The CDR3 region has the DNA TGTGCCAGCAGTTCAATAACCGGGACAGGGATTAGCGATGGCTACACCTTC.

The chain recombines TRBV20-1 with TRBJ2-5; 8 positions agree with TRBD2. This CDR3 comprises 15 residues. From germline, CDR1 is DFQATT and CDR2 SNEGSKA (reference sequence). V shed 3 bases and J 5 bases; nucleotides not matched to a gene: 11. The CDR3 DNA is TGCAGTGCTAGTCCGGTTCGGGGGGGCCAGGAGACCCAGTACTTC. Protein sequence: CSASPVRGGQETQYF.

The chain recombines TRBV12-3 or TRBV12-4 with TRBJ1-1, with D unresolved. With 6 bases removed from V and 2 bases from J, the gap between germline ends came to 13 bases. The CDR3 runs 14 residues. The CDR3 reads CASRVAGGNTEAFF. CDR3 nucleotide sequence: TGTGCCAGCAGGGTCGCAGGCGGAAACACTGAAGCTTTCTTT.

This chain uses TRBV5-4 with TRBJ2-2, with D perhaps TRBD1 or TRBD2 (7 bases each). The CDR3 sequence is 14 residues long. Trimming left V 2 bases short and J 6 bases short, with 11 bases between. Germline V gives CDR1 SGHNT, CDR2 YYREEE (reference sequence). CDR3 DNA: TGTGCCAGCAGCTTCAGGGGGGGATCCGGGGAGCTGTTTTTT. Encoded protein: CASSFRGGSGELFF. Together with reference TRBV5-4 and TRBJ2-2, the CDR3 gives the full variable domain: ETGVTQSPTHLIKTRGQQVTLRCSSQSGHNTVSWYQQALGQGPQFIFQYYREEENGRGNFPPRFSGLQFPNYSSELNVNALELDDSALYLCASSFRGGSGELFFGEGSRLTVL.

The CDR3 loop is CASSQTLDRGRGRGYTF. For the CDR3, the DNA is TGTGCCAGCAGCCAAACCCTGGACAGGGGGCGCGGAAGAGGCTACACCTTC. This chain uses TRBV3-1 with TRBJ1-2; TRBD1 aligns across 11 bases. Germline loops: CDR1 LGHDT, CDR2 YNNKEL (reference sequence). V dropped 2 bases and J dropped 8; count of bases not matched to a gene: 13. There are 17 residues in the CDR3.

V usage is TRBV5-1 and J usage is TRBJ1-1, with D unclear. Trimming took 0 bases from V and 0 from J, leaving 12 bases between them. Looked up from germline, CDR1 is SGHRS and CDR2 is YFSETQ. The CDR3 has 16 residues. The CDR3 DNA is TGCGCCAGCAGCTTGGGCCTAGGCGGTCTGAACACTGAAGCTTTCTTT. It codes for CASSLGLGGLNTEAFF.

The CDR3 DNA reads as TGTGCCAGCAGCTTAATGTTCCAGGGCGGACGGAAGGGCTACACCTTC. Amino acid sequence: CASSLMFQGGRKGYTF. This chain uses TRBV11-2 with TRBJ1-2; D is possibly TRBD1 (5 bases). The V end lost 2 bases, the J end lost 8 bases, and 21 bases lay between the germline ends. From germline, CDR1 is SGHAT and CDR2 FQNNGV. The CDR3 spans 16 residues. Full variable domain (outside the CDR3, taken from reference TRBV11-2 and TRBJ1-2): EAGVAQSPRYKIIEKRQSVAFWCNPISGHATLYWYQQILGQGPKLLIQFQNNGVVDDSQLPKDRFSAERLKGVDSTLKIQPAKLEDSAVYLCASSLMFQGGRKGYTFGSGTRLTVV.

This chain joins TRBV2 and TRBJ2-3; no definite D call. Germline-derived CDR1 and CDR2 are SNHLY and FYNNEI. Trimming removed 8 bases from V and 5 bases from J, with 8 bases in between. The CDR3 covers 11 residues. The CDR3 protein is CASLRLDTQYF. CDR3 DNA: TGTGCCAGCCTGCGGTTAGATACGCAGTATTTT.

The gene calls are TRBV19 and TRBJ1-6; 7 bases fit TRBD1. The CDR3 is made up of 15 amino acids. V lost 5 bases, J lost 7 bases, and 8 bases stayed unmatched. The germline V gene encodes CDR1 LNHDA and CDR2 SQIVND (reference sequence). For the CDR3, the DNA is TGTGCCAGTAGTGCAAGACAGGGATGGAATTCACCCCTCCACTTT. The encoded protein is CASSARQGWNSPLHF.

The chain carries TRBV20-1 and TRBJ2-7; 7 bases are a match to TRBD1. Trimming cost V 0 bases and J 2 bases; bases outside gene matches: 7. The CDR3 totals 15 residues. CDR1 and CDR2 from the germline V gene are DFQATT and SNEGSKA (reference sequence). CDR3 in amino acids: CSARDRQGITYEQYF. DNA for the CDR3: TGCAGTGCTAGAGACCGACAGGGCATCACCTACGAGCAGTACTTC.

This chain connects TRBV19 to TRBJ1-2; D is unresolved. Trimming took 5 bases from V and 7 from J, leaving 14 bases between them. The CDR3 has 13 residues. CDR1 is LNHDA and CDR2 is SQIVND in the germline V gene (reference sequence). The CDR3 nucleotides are TGTGCCAGTAGTCCGGAGGGAACGAGTGGCTACACCTTC. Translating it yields CASSPEGTSGYTF.

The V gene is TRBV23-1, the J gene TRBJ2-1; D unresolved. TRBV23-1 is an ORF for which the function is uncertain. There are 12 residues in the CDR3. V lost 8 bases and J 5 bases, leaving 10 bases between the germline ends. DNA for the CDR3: TGCGCCAGCGGCACAGTCGACAATGAGCAGTTCTTC. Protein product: CASGTVDNEQFF.

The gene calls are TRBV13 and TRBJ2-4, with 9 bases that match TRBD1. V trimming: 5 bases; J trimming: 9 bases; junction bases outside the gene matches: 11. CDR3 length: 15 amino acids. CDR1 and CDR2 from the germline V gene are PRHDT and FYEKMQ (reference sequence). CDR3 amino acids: CASSDGQGYHAIQYF. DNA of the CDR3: TGTGCCAGCAGCGATGGACAGGGGTACCATGCCATTCAGTACTTC.

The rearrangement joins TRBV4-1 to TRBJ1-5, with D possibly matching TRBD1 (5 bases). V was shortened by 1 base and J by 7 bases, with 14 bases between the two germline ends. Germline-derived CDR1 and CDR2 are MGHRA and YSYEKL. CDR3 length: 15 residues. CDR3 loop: CASSQGDGATQPQHF. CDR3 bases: TGCGCCAGCAGCCAAGGGGACGGCGCAACCCAGCCCCAGCATTTT.

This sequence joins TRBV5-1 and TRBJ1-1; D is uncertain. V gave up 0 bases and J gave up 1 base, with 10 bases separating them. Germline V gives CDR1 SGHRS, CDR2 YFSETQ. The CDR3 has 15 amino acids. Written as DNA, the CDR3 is TGCGCCAGCAGCTTGGTAGCAGTAACGAACACTGAAGCTTTCTTT. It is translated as CASSLVAVTNTEAFF.

The CDR3 region is CASSVGTGMIGNTIYF. In nucleotides, the CDR3 is TGTGCCAGCAGCGTAGGAACAGGAATGATTGGAAACACCATATATTTT. This chain uses TRBV9 with TRBJ1-3, with D maybe TRBD1 (5 bases). CDR3 length: 16 residues. Trimming removed 0 bases at V and 3 bases at J, with 13 bases between. Germline CDR1 SGDLS, CDR2 YYNGEE.

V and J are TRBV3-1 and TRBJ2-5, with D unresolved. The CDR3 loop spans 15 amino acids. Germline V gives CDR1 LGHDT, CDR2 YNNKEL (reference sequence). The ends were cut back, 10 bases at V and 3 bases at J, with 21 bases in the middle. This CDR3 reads CATEVPESGEETQYF. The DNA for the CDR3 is TGTGCCACCGAAGTGCCGGAGTCGGGTGAAGAGACCCAGTACTTC.

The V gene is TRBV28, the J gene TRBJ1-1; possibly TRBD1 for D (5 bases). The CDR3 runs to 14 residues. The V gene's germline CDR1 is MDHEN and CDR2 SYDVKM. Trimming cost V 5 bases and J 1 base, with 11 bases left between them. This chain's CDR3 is CASSPVQGNTEAFF. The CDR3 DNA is TGTGCCAGCAGTCCCGTTCAGGGGAACACTGAAGCTTTCTTT.

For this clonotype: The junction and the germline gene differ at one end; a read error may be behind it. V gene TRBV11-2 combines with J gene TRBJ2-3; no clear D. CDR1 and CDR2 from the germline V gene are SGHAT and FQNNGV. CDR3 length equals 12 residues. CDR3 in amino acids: CASSLESDTQYF. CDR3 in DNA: TGTGCCAGCAGCCTAGAGTCAGATACGCAGTATTTT.

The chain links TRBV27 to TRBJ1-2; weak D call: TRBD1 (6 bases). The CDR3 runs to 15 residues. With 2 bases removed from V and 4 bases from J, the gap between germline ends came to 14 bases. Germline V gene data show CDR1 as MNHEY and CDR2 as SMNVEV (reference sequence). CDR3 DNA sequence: TGTGCCAGCAGTTTAAGGGGGGATAGAGGCTATGGCTACACCTTC. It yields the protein CASSLRGDRGYGYTF.

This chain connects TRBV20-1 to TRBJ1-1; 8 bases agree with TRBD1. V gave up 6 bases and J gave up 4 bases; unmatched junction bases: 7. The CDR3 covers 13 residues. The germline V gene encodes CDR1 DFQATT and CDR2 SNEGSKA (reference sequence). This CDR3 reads CSARPGTGTEAFF. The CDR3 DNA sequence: TGCAGTGCAAGGCCCGGGACAGGCACTGAAGCTTTCTTT.

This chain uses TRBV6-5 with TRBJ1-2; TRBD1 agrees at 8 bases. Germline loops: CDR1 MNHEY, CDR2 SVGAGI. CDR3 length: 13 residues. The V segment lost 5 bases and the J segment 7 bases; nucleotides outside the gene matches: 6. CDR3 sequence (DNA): TGTGCCAGCAGTCGACAGGGGTTGGGTGGCTACACCTTC. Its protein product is CASSRQGLGGYTF.

The CDR3 DNA sequence: TGCAGTGCTGATCCAGGGGTTTTTGAGCAGTTCTTC. As protein: CSADPGVFEQFF. The rearrangement uses TRBV20-1 and TRBJ2-1, with D tentatively TRBD1 (6 bases). V was clipped by 5 bases and J by 9 bases, with 14 bases between them. CDR1 DFQATT and CDR2 SNEGSKA come from the germline V gene (reference sequence). The length of the CDR3 is 12 residues.

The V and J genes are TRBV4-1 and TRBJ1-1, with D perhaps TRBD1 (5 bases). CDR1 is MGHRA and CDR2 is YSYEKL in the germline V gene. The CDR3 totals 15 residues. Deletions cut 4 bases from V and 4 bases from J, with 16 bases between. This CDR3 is CASSLLGSGGTEAFF. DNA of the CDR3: TGCGCCAGCAGCCTCCTAGGATCGGGGGGCACTGAAGCTTTCTTT.

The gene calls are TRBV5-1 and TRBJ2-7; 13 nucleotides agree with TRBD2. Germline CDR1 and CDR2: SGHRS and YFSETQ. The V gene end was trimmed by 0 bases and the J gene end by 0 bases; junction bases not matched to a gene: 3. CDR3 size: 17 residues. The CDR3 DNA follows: TGCGCCAGCAGCTTGGGGACTAGCGGGGGATTCTCCTACGAGCAGTACTTC. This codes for CASSLGTSGGFSYEQYF.